This T cell receptor (beta chain) was retrieved from a study of Graves' ophthalmopathy and Graves' hyperthyroidism. Study-level points and caveats: Cross-validated, the 13-signature model showed 87.88%/81.08% sensitivity/specificity, and 80%/75% in the test set.

Using RNA transcripts, the TCR beta CDR3 regions were amplified. The first round was an RT-PCR with HTBI primers, and the second round was a multiplex PCR. Using its own MiXCR run on the multiplex PCR reads, TCRdb lists one record per CDR3 protein. Counted here are around 400,000 distinct CDR3 sequences, approximately 21% occurring once; the ten biggest clones make up around 3%. Other autoimmune disease, uncontrolled infection, pregnancy and lactation led to exclusion. Reliance was placed on clinical symptoms, serum thyroxine, TRAb, thyroid ultrasound and orbital computed tomography for diagnosis. V gave up 2 bases and J gave up 1 base, with 11 bases separating them. Germline V gene lookup returns CDR1 MNHEY and CDR2 SMNVEV (reference sequence). The length of the CDR3 is 16 residues. This clonotype was counted ten times or more. Antigen specificity is unknown.

V and J are TRBV27 and TRBJ2-2; D might be TRBD1 (6 bases). The receptor was isolated from a woman between 18 and 29 years old with stable Graves' hyperthyroidism. Sequencing used peripheral blood. The CDR3 sequence: CASSLVATGNTGELFF. DNA of the CDR3: TGTGCCAGCAGTTTAGTTGCGACAGGGAACACCGGGGAGCTGTTTTTT.